This T cell receptor (beta chain) was captured in a study of T cells in localized non-small cell lung cancer. The study, taken as a whole, reports: Appearance in adjacent lung was seen for a median around 58 of the top 100 tumor clones.

This clone occurred a few times. The antigen is not known. Only in-frame clones appear in the TCRdb table, and some are missing; sequencing was by immunoSEQ multiplex PCR. The table has 1,500 or so clones, approximately 20% seen once. Trimming took off 0 bases at V and 6 bases at J, with 9 bases between the two ends. The CDR3 sequence is 13 residues long. CDR1 and CDR2 (germline): GTSNPN, SVGIG (reference sequence). The sample was lung tumor tissue, taken before any cancer treatment. The sequence derives from a male donor older than 55 with stage I lung adenocarcinoma. This sequence joins TRBV30 and TRBJ2-4; D unresolved. The CDR3 nucleotides are TGTGCCTGGAGTGTGAAGGGTTTAAACATTCAGTACTTC. Translation: CAWSVKGLNIQYF. Full variable domain (outside the CDR3, taken from reference TRBV30 and TRBJ2-4): SQTIHQWPATLVQPVGSPLSLECTVEGTSNPNLYWYRQAAGRGLQLLFYSVGIGQISSEVPQNLSASRPQDRQFILSSKKLLLSDSGFYLCAWSVKGLNIQYFGAGTRLSVL.